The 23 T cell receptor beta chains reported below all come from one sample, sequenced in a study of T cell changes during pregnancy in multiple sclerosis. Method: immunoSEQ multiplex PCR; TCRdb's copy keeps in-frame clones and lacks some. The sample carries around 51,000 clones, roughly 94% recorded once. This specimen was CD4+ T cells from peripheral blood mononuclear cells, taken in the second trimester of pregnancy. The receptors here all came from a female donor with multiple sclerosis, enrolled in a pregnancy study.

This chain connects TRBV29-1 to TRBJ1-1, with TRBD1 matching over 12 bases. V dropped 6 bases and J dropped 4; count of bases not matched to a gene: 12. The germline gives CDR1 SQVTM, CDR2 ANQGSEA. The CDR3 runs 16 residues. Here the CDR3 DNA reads TGCAGCGTCCTAACTCCGGGACAGGGGGCTGGCACTGAAGCTTTCTTT. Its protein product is CSVLTPGQGAGTEAFF.

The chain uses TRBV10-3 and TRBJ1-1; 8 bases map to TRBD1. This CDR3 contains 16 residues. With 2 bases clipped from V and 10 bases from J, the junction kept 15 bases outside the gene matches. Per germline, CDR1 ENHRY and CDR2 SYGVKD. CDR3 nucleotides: TGTGCCATCAGTGAGAGCTCCCCGGACAGGGCCCTAGGAGCTTTCTTT. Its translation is CAISESSPDRALGAFF.

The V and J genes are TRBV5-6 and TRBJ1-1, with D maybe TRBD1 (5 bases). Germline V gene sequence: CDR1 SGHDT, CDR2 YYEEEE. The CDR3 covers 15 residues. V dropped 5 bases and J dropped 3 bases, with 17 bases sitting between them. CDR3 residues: CASSPGRAGDTEAFF. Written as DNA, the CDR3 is TGTGCCAGCAGTCCCGGGAGGGCGGGGGACACTGAAGCTTTCTTT.

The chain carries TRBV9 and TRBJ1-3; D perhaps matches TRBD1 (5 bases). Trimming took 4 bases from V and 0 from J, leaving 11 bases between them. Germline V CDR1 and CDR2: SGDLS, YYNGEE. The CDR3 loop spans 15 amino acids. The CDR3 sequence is CASSLTGTSGNTIYF. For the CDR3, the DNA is TGTGCCAGCAGCCTAACAGGTACCTCTGGAAACACCATATATTTT.

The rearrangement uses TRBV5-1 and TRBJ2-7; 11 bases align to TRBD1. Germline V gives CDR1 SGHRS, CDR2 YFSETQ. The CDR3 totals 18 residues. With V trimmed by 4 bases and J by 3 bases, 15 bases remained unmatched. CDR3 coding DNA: TGCGCCAGCAGCCTGGACAGGGGGCGTCTAAGTTTCGACTACGAGCAGTACTTC. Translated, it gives CASSLDRGRLSFDYEQYF.

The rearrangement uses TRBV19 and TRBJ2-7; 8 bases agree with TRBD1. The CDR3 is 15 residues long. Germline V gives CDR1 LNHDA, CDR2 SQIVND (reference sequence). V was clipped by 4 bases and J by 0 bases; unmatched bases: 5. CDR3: CASSTQGESSYEQYF. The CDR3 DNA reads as TGTGCCAGTAGTACACAGGGGGAGAGCTCCTACGAGCAGTACTTC.

CDR3 coding DNA: TGTGCCAGCAGCCAGGCTGGGGCCAACGTCCTGACTTTC. Its protein is CASSQAGANVLTF. This chain connects TRBV6-5 to TRBJ2-6; unclear D gene. Per germline, CDR1 MNHEY and CDR2 SVGAGI. The CDR3 has 13 residues. Between the trimmed V and J ends, which lost 6 bases and 2 bases, there was a span of 5 bases.

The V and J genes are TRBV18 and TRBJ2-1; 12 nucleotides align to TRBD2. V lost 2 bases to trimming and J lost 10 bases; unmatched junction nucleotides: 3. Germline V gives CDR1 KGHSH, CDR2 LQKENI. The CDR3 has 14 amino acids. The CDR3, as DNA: TGTGCCAGCTCACCAACTAGCGGGGGGAACGAGCAGTTCTTC. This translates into CASSPTSGGNEQFF.

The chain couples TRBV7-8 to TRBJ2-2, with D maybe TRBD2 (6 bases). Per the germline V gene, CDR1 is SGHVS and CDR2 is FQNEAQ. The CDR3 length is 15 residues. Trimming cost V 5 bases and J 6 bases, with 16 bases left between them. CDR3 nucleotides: TGTGCCAGCAGCCGTCGGACTACTTACGCCGGGGAGCTGTTTTTT. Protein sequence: CASSRRTTYAGELFF.

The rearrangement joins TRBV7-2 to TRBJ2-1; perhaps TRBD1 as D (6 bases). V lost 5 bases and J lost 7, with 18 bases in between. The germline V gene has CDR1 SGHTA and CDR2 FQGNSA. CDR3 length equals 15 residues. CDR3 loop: CASSQLRQGKNEQFF. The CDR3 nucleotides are TGTGCCAGCAGCCAACTCAGGCAGGGGAAAAATGAGCAGTTCTTC.

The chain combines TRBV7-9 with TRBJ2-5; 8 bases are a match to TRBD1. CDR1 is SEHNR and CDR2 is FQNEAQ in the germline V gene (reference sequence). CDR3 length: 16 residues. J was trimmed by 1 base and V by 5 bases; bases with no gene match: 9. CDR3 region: CASSPWGQALQETQYF. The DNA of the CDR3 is TGTGCCAGCAGCCCCTGGGGACAGGCTCTCCAAGAGACCCAGTACTTC.

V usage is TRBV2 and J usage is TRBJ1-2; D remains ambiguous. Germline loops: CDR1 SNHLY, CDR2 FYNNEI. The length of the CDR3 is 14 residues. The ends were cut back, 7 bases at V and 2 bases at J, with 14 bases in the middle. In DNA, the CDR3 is TGTGCCAGCACTTCGGTAGGAGTGAACTATGGCTACACCTTC. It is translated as CASTSVGVNYGYTF.

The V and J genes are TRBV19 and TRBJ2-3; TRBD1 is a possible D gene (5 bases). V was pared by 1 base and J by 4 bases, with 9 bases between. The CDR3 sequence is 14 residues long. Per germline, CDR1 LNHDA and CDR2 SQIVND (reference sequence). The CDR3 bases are TGTGCCAGTAGTATAGCGGGCAGGGCAGATACGCAGTATTTT. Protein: CASSIAGRADTQYF.

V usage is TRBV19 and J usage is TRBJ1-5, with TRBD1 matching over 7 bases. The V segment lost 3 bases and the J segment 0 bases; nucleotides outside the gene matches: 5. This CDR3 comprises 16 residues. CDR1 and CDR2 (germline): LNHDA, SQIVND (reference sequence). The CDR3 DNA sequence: TGTGCCAGTAGTATCCGACAGGGCCATAGCAATCAGCCCCAGCATTTT. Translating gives CASSIRQGHSNQPQHF.

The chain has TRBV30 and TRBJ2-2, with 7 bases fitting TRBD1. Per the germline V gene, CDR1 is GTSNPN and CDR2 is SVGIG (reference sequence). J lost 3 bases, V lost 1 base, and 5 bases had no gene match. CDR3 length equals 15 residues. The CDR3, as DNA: TGTGCCTGGAGTGGAGGGACAGTATACACCGGGGAGCTGTTTTTT. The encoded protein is CAWSGGTVYTGELFF.

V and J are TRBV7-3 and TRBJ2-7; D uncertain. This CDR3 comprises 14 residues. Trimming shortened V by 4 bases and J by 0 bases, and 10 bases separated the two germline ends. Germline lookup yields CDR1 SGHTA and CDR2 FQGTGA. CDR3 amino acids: CASSSYFGSYEQYF. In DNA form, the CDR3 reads TGTGCCAGCAGCTCCTATTTCGGCTCCTACGAGCAGTACTTC.

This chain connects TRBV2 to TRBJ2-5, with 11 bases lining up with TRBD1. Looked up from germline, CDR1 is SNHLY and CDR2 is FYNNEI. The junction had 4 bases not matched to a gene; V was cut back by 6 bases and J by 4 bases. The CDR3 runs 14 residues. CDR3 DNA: TGTGCCAGCAGGTGGGACAGGGGGGTAGAGACCCAGTACTTC. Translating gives CASRWDRGVETQYF. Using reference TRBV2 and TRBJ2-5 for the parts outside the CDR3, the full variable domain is EPEVTQTPSHQVTQMGQEVILRCVPISNHLYFYWYRQILGQKVEFLVSFYNNEISEKSEIFDDQFSVERPDGSNFTLKIRSTKLEDSAMYFCASRWDRGVETQYFGPGTRLLVL.

CDR3 sequence: CASSQATSGGTYEQYF. In nucleotides, the CDR3 is TGCGCCAGCAGCCAAGCGACTAGCGGGGGGACTTACGAGCAGTACTTC. The chain recombines TRBV4-3 with TRBJ2-7; 13 positions match TRBD2. Unmatched junction bases numbered 4, after V lost 1 base and J lost 4 bases. The CDR3 contains 16 residues. Germline lookup yields CDR1 LGHNA and CDR2 YSLEER.

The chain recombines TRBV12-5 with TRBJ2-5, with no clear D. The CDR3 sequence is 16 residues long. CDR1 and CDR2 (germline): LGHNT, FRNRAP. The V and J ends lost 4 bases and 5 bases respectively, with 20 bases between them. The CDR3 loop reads CASGSRPSIAEETQYF. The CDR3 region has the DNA TGTGCTAGTGGTTCCCGACCCTCTATAGCTGAGGAGACCCAGTACTTC.

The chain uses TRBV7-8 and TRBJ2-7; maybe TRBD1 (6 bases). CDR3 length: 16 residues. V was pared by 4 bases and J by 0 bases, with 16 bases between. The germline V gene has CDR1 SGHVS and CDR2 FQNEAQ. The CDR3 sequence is CASSSLWDMGSYEQYF. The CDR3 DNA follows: TGTGCCAGCAGCTCCCTGTGGGACATGGGCTCCTACGAGCAGTACTTC.

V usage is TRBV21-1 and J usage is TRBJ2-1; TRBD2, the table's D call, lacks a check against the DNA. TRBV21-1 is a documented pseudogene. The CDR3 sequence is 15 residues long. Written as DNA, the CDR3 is TGTGCCAGCAGCAAACTTACTAGCGCAAACAATGAGCAGTTCTTC. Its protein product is CASSKLTSANNEQFF.

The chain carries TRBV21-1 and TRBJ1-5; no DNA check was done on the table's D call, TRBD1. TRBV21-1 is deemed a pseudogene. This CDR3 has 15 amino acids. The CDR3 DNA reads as TGTGCCAGCAGCAAAGAGAGACAGGGGTATCGGCCCCAGCATTTT. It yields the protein CASSKERQGYRPQHF.

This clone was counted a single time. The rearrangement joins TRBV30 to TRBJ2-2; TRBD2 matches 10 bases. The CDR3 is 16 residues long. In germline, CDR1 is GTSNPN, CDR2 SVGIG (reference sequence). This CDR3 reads CASRASGGIGSGELFF. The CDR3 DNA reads TGTGCTTCGAGGGCTAGCGGGGGTATAGGGTCCGGGGAGCTGTTTTTT.